A single sample gave rise to the 9 T cell receptor beta chains below, sequenced in a study of identical twins. TCRdb ran MiXCR on the 5' RACE reads and lists one entry per CDR3 protein. The sample yields some 1,600,000 distinct CDR3 sequences, more than 30% seen once. The sample consisted of cord blood. The receptors originated from a newborn girl in good health.

The rearrangement links TRBV12-5 to TRBJ2-1, with 13 bases that match TRBD2. The V gene end was trimmed by 9 bases and the J gene end by 7 bases; junction bases not matched to a gene: 3. CDR1 is LGHNT and CDR2 is FRNRAP in the germline V gene. The CDR3 sequence is 13 residues long. CDR3 sequence reads: CASGLAGVNEQFF. Here the CDR3 DNA reads TGTGCTAGCGGACTAGCGGGAGTAAATGAGCAGTTCTTC.

This clonotype was counted many times. An end of the junction does not agree with germline; a read error may underlie this. This rearrangement joins TRBV5-1 to TRBJ2-1, with TRBD2 matching over 13 bases. This CDR3 contains 15 residues. The germline gives CDR1 SGHRS, CDR2 YFSETQ. CDR3 coding DNA: TGTGCCAGCAGTTTAGGGACTAGCGGGAACAATGAGCAGTTCTTC. Protein sequence: CASSLGTSGNNEQFF.

This rearrangement joins TRBV6-6 to TRBJ2-1; 7 bases are shared with TRBD1. The CDR3 covers 13 residues. Trimming removed 6 bases from V and 5 bases from J; junction bases left unmatched: 4. CDR1 is MNHNY and CDR2 is SVGAGI in the germline V gene (reference sequence). CDR3 region: CASRGQDNNEQFF. The CDR3 coding sequence is TGTGCCAGCAGAGGACAGGACAACAATGAGCAGTTCTTC.

Only a few counts were recorded for this clonotype. The V gene is TRBV6-1, the J gene TRBJ2-7; TRBD1 aligns across 7 bases. CDR1 is MNHNS and CDR2 is SASEGT in the germline V gene. This CDR3 region has 12 residues. Trimming cost V 8 bases and J 2 bases; bases outside gene matches: 3. CDR3 in DNA: TGTGCCAGCGGGACAGTTGCCTACGAGCAGTACTTC. Protein product: CASGTVAYEQYF.

This clonotype was seen a few times. The chain uses TRBV7-2 and TRBJ2-3, with 11 bases aligning to TRBD2. V lost 8 bases to trimming and J lost 5 bases; unmatched junction nucleotides: 6. The CDR3 is made up of 14 amino acids. The germline gives CDR1 SGHTA, CDR2 FQGNSA. The CDR3 DNA sequence: TGTGCCAGCGGGCTAGCGGGGGGCGGAGATACGCAGTATTTT. Protein product: CASGLAGGGDTQYF.

Only a few counts were recorded for this clonotype. A much larger clone sits a single nucleotide away, making a read error possible. The CDR3 DNA sequence: TGTGCCAGCAGTTTGAGCCATGGGCAGTTCTTC. It translates to CASSLSHGQFF. J is TRBJ2-1 and V is TRBV12-3 or TRBV12-4; D gene uncertain. This CDR3 comprises 11 residues. The germline V and J ends were trimmed by 3 bases and 12 bases, with 9 bases remaining between them.

V gene TRBV7-6 combines with J gene TRBJ2-1; no clear D gene. CDR3 size: 14 residues. Germline V gene data show CDR1 as SGHVS and CDR2 as FNYEAQ. V lost 1 base to trimming and J lost 5 bases, with 9 bases between them. Here the CDR3 reads CASSLGRIHNEQFF. The CDR3 coding sequence is TGTGCCAGCAGCTTAGGACGGATTCACAATGAGCAGTTCTTC.

This clonotype was observed a few times. The V and J genes are TRBV21-1 and TRBJ2-3; the DNA was not used to check the table's D call, TRBD2. TRBV21-1 is termed a pseudogene. The CDR3 extends over 14 amino acids. The CDR3 here is CASSKAISPDTQYF. Written as DNA, the CDR3 is TGTGCCAGCAGCAAGGCAATCTCCCCGGATACGCAGTATTTT.

In its sample, this clonotype was seen a few times. The chain joins TRBV5-1 to TRBJ2-1, with a tentative D call TRBD2 (6 bases). The CDR3 runs 15 residues. Per germline, CDR1 SGHRS and CDR2 YFSETQ. V was trimmed by 0 bases and J by 7 bases, leaving 14 bases between them. The CDR3, as DNA: TGCGCCAGCAGCTTGGTACCCGGGAGCGGAAATGAGCAGTTCTTC. Translating it yields CASSLVPGSGNEQFF.